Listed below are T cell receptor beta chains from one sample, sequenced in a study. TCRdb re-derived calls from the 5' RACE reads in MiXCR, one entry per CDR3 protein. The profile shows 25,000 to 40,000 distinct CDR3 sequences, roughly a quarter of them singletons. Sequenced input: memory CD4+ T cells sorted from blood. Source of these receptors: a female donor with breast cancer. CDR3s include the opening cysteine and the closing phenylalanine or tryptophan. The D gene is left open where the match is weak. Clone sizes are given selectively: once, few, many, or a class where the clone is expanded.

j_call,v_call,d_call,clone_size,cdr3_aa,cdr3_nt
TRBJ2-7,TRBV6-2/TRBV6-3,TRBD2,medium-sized,CASSLAGPYEQYF,TGTGCCAGCAGCTTAGCGGGCCCCTACGAGCAGTACTTC
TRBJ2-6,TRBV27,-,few,CASGIRATEANVLTF,TGTGCCAGCGGGATCAGGGCGACTGAGGCCAACGTCCTGACTTTC
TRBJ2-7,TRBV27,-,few,CASSLKSSYEQYF,TGTGCCAGCAGTTTAAAAAGCTCCTACGAGCAGTACTTC
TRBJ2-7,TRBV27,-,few,CASSLSAVSYEQYF,TGTGCCAGCAGTTTGAGTGCAGTAAGCTACGAGCAGTACTTC
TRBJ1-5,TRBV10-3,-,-,CAISESGRARSSNQPQHF,TGTGCCATCAGTGAGTCGGGCAGGGCCAGGAGTTCAAATCAGCCCCAGCATTTT
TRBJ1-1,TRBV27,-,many,CASSSPPGPFSEAFF,TGTGCCAGCAGTTCGCCTCCGGGTCCGTTTAGTGAAGCTTTCTTT
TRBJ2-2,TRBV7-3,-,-,CASSLRDTGELFF,TGTGCCAGCAGCTTACGGGACACCGGGGAGCTGTTTTTT
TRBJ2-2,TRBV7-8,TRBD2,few,CASSLVPGLARSGELFF,TGTGCCAGCAGCTTAGTCCCGGGACTAGCAAGATCCGGGGAGCTGTTTTTT
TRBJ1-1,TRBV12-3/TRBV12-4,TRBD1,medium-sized,CASSPGTGNAEAFF,TGTGCCAGCAGCCCCGGGACAGGGAACGCTGAAGCTTTCTTT
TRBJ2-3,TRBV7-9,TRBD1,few,CASGHPTGGTDTQYF,TGTGCCAGCGGCCACCCGACAGGGGGCACAGATACGCAGTATTTT
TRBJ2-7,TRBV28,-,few,CASSLPFYEQYF,TGTGCCAGCAGTTTGCCCTTCTACGAGCAGTACTTC
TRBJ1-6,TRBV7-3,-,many,CASSSLPVNYNSPLHF,TGTGCCAGCAGCTCCCTTCCGGTGAACTATAATTCACCCCTCCACTTT
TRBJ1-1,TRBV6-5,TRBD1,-,CASRDRGGMNTEAFF,TGTGCCAGCAGGGACAGGGGGGGGATGAACACTGAAGCTTTCTTT
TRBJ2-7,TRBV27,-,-,CASSSRPGDEQYF,TGTGCCAGCAGTTCCCGACCGGGGGACGAGCAGTACTTC
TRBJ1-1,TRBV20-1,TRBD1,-,CSARESGGGTEAFF,TGCAGTGCTAGAGAGTCAGGGGGCGGAACTGAAGCTTTCTTT
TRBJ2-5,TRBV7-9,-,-,CASSLANPQETQYF,TGTGCCAGCAGCCTAGCGAATCCCCAAGAGACCCAGTACTTC
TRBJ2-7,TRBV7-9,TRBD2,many,CASSSTRLASSYEQYF,TGTGCCAGCAGCTCCACGAGACTAGCAAGCTCCTACGAGCAGTACTTC
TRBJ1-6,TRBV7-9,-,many,CASSEGWMDSPLHF,TGTGCCAGCAGCGAAGGGTGGATGGATTCACCCCTCCACTTT
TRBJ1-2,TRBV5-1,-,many,CASSLWGAGVSMEDRNGYTF,TGCGCCAGCAGCTTGTGGGGCGCGGGGGTCAGCATGGAAGATAGAAATGGCTACACCTTC
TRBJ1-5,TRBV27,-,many,CASSLLNQPQHF,TGTGCCAGCAGTCTTCTCAACCAGCCCCAGCATTTT